This is a list of T cell receptor beta chains from one sample in a study of cytomegalovirus exposure and HLA in healthy donors. Sequencing was performed with immunoSEQ multiplex PCR; in TCRdb, only in-frame clones are kept and a portion is missing. The data contain about 120,000 clones, 63% of them seen just once; the ten biggest clones take up 10%. The specimen was PBMCs. The receptor set was obtained from a man aged 35-49 years in good health and CMV-seropositive. Both conserved end residues are part of each CDR3. The D gene is left open where the match is weak. Clone size is not always given. Where it is, it says once, few, many or a class for expanded clones.

j_call	v_call	clone_size	d_call	cdr3_aa	cdr3_nt
TRBJ2-7	TRBV9	.	.	CASSVSWGPYEQYF	TGTGCCAGCAGCGTAAGTTGGGGCCCTTACGAGCAGTACTTC
TRBJ2-2	TRBV2	.	.	CASSPFSAGELFF	TGTGCCAGCAGTCCCTTTTCTGCCGGGGAGCTGTTTTTT
TRBJ2-3	TRBV7-2	.	TRBD1	CASSQGQGESTDTQYF	TGCGCCAGCAGCCAAGGGCAGGGGGAAAGCACAGATACGCAGTATTTT
TRBJ2-3	TRBV2	few	.	CASSETWSTDTQYF	TGTGCCAGCAGTGAAACGTGGAGTACAGATACGCAGTATTTT
TRBJ2-7	TRBV6-5	few	TRBD1	CASKPQGQLVYEQYF	TGTGCCAGCAAGCCACAGGGACAGCTCGTCTACGAGCAGTACTTC
TRBJ2-5	TRBV2	few	.	CATSRGSIGQETQYF	TGTGCCACCTCGAGAGGGAGTATAGGGCAAGAGACCCAGTACTTC
TRBJ2-1	TRBV5-1	few	TRBD2	CASSLQWAGGEQFF	TGCGCCAGCAGCTTGCAATGGGCGGGAGGTGAGCAGTTCTTC
TRBJ2-5	TRBV6-6	.	TRBD1	CASRTRTGGSVTQYF	TGTGCCAGCAGGACGAGGACAGGGGGTTCCGTGACCCAGTACTTC
TRBJ2-3	TRBV5-8	.	.	CASSGASSLTTDTQYF	TGTGCCAGCAGCGGGGCCAGCTCCCTCACCACAGATACGCAGTATTTT
TRBJ2-7	TRBV29-1	.	TRBD1	CSVEGADRGYEQYF	TGCAGCGTTGAAGGGGCGGACAGGGGTTACGAGCAGTACTTC
TRBJ2-1	TRBV5-1	once	.	CASSTQENEQFF	TGCGCCAGCAGCACACAAGAAAATGAGCAGTTCTTC
TRBJ2-1	TRBV5-1	.	.	CASGDSPAYNEQFF	TGCGCCAGCGGCGACTCTCCGGCCTACAATGAGCAGTTCTTC
TRBJ2-6	TRBV6-6	few	.	CASMGAGANVLTF	TGTGCCAGCATGGGGGCCGGGGCCAACGTCCTGACTTTC
TRBJ2-5	TRBV7-9	.	.	CASSVAGPQETQYF	TGTGCCAGCAGCGTGGCGGGCCCCCAAGAGACCCAGTACTTC